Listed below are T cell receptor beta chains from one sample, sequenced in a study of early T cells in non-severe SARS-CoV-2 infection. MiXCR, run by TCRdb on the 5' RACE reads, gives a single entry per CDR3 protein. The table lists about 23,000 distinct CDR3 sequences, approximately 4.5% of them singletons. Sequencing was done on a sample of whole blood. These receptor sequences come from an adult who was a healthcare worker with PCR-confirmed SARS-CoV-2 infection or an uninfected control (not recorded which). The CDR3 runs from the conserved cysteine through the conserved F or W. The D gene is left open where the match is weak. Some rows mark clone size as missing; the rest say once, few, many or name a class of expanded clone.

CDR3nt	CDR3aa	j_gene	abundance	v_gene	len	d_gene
TGTGCCAGCCGTGCGGGGGGCGACTATGGCTACACCTTC	CASRAGGDYGYTF	TRBJ1-2	many	TRBV6-6	13	-
TGCGCCAGCAAGTCGGCTGTTCAGGGTCCCTACGAGCAGTACTTC	CASKSAVQGPYEQYF	TRBJ2-7	-	TRBV5-1	15	-
TGCAGCGTCGGCGTGGGACACCCATCAGATACGCAGTATTTT	CSVGVGHPSDTQYF	TRBJ2-3	many	TRBV29-1	14	-
TGTGCCAACAGCGCGGGTGACGCTAGCGGTTACGAGCAGTACTTC	CANSAGDASGYEQYF	TRBJ2-7	-	TRBV9	15	TRBD2
TGTGCCAGCAGTTTCAGGCCGTCTAGCGGGTTCCTAGGGGAGACCCAGTACTTC	CASSFRPSSGFLGETQYF	TRBJ2-5	-	TRBV28	18	TRBD2
TGTGCCAGCAGCTCCTCCCGCCGCCCCCGACCAGCTTTCTTT	CASSSSRRPRPAFF	TRBJ1-1	many	TRBV7-9	14	-
TGTGCCAGCAGTTACTCGACAGGGGATGGCTACACCTTC	CASSYSTGDGYTF	TRBJ1-2	many	TRBV6-6	13	TRBD1
TGTGCCAGCAGTTACTGGGACGGAAGAACAGGCGAGCAGTACTTC	CASSYWDGRTGEQYF	TRBJ2-7	many	TRBV6-5	15	-
TGTGCCATCAGCAAAATCTTAGAGGGGAGCGCCTACGAGCAGTACTTC	CAISKILEGSAYEQYF	TRBJ2-7	-	TRBV10-3	16	-
TGTGCCAGCAGAGGGGTCTGGACTGAAGCTTTCTTT	CASRGVWTEAFF	TRBJ1-1	many	TRBV7-9	12	-
TGTGCCAGCGGCCTGGAGATGGAACTGTCACCCCTCCACTTT	CASGLEMELSPLHF	TRBJ1-6	many	TRBV5-5	14	-
TGTGCCAGCAGCGTAGATGGTAGCAATCAGCCCCAGCATTTT	CASSVDGSNQPQHF	TRBJ1-5	many	TRBV9	14	-
TGTGCTAGCAGCTTGCGTAGGCAAGAGACCCAGTACTTC	CASSLRRQETQYF	TRBJ2-5	many	TRBV7-7	13	-
TGCGCCAGCAGCCAAGGTTATATGGGCTACGAGCAGTACTTC	CASSQGYMGYEQYF	TRBJ2-7	-	TRBV4-3	14	-
TGCGCCAGCAGCTTGGCGCTAGCGGAGTCCACAGATACGCAGTATTTT	CASSLALAESTDTQYF	TRBJ2-3	many	TRBV5-1	16	TRBD2
TGTGCCAGCAGTGAAACTGGGACAGGGGGCGCGGAGACCCAGTACTTC	CASSETGTGGAETQYF	TRBJ2-5	many	TRBV25-1	16	TRBD1
TGTGCCAGCAGCCTCGGGATTGACGAGCAGTACTTC	CASSLGIDEQYF	TRBJ2-7	few	TRBV7-6	12	-
TGTGCCAGCAGTCTTCGGGATACGCAGTATTTT	CASSLRDTQYF	TRBJ2-3	medium-sized	TRBV6-2/TRBV6-3	11	-
TGCGCCAGCAGTGGTCTAGCTTTGTGGGAGACCCAGTACTTC	CASSGLALWETQYF	TRBJ2-5	few	TRBV10-2	14	-
TGTGCCAGCAGCTTAGTAGGCGGGGCGGACGAGCAGTACTTC	CASSLVGGADEQYF	TRBJ2-7	many	TRBV7-3	14	-
TGTGCCAGCAGCCAAGAAGGGCTCAAGGGCACTGAAGCTTTCTTT	CASSQEGLKGTEAFF	TRBJ1-1	many	TRBV4-2	15	-
TGTGCCAGCACTAAGCGGGGGGAGAGCACAGATACGCAGTATTTT	CASTKRGESTDTQYF	TRBJ2-3	many	TRBV7-2	15	TRBD2
TGTGCCAGCACGCGAGAGGTAGTAAGCAATCAGCCCCAGCATTTT	CASTREVVSNQPQHF	TRBJ1-5	many	TRBV12-3/TRBV12-4	15	-
TGCAGTGCCGCCGGTCTCATAGCGGGGTCCGTTTCGGATACGCAGTATTTT	CSAAGLIAGSVSDTQYF	TRBJ2-3	many	TRBV20-1	17	TRBD2